The rows below give T cell receptor beta chains drawn from one sample of a study of shared clonotypes between healthy human individuals. Sequenced by immunoSEQ multiplex PCR; TCRdb stores in-frame clones only, minus some. The sample consists of millions of clones, roughly nine tenths of them appearing once. Sample: naive CD4+ T cells sorted from blood. The receptors were sampled from a man aged 18 to 30 in good health. Both conserved end residues are part of each CDR3. A D gene is named only where the DNA matches it firmly. Size tells how often a clone was seen (once, few, many) or the class of an expanded clone, and some rows leave it out.

d_call	v_call	clone_size	j_call	cdr3_nt	cdr3_aa
TRBD1	TRBV20-1	NA	TRBJ2-7	TGCAGTGCTGGAGACAGGGACGAGCAGTACTTC	CSAGDRDEQYF
TRBD2	TRBV18	NA	TRBJ2-5	TGTGCCAGCTCACGATTCGGGGGGGCCGCCCAAGAGACCCAGTACTTC	CASSRFGGAAQETQYF
TRBD2	TRBV7-9	NA	TRBJ2-1	TGTGCCAGCAGCTTACGGGTCGATTGGGAGGGTCAGTTCTTC	CASSLRVDWEGQFF
NA	TRBV27	once	TRBJ2-1	TGTGCCAGCAGTATCTTCCCGTTTTGGGCGGGGCCCGATTCCTACAATGAGCAGTTCTTC	CASSIFPFWAGPDSYNEQFF
TRBD1	TRBV5-4	NA	TRBJ2-1	TGTGCCAGCAGCTCTCGGGACAGGGGGATGGGGGAGCAGTTCTTC	CASSSRDRGMGEQFF
TRBD2	TRBV6-5	NA	TRBJ2-2	TGTGCCAGCAGATTTAGCGGGGGGAACACCGGGGAGCTGTTTTTT	CASRFSGGNTGELFF
NA	TRBV28	NA	TRBJ1-1	TGTGCCAGCAGTTTTACGGGAACAAAGTCGAACACTGAAGCTTTCTTT	CASSFTGTKSNTEAFF
NA	TRBV18	once	TRBJ1-2	TGTGCCAGCTCACCTCTGGGTCTTCTCGTGGGCTACACCTTC	CASSPLGLLVGYTF
NA	TRBV18	NA	TRBJ1-1	TGTGCCAGCTCCGGGGGGGGCCGCACTGAAGCTTTCTTT	CASSGGGRTEAFF
NA	TRBV19	once	TRBJ2-1	TGTGCCAGTAGTATGGAGGGGGCCGCTAATGAGCAGTTCTTC	CASSMEGAANEQFF
TRBD2	TRBV19	NA	TRBJ2-1	TGTGCCAGTAGTGAGGTGGGAGGGAACAATGAGCAGTTCTTC	CASSEVGGNNEQFF
NA	TRBV7-6	NA	TRBJ1-2	TGTGCCAGCAGCTTAGCGGGGGGAGGGTTCGATGGCTACACCTTC	CASSLAGGGFDGYTF
NA	TRBV12-5	NA	TRBJ2-6	TGTGCTAGTGCTAGCTCTGGGGCCAACGTCCTGACTTTC	CASASSGANVLTF
TRBD1	TRBV5-4	NA	TRBJ2-7	TGTGCCAGCAGCTTGTATGGGACAGGGGGCGCTATCGCCCGGGAGCAGTACTTC	CASSLYGTGGAIAREQYF
TRBD2	TRBV7-6	NA	TRBJ2-1	TGTGCCAGCAGCGCCTTGTCTGGACTAGTCGATGAGCAGTTCTTC	CASSALSGLVDEQFF
TRBD2	TRBV6-6	NA	TRBJ2-7	TGTGCCAGCAGCCCAACTAGCGGGAACTACGAGCAGTACTTC	CASSPTSGNYEQYF
NA	TRBV10-3	NA	TRBJ1-2	TGTGCCATCAGTGAGTCGATGGGCAGCTATGGCTACACCTTC	CAISESMGSYGYTF
NA	TRBV18	NA	TRBJ2-3	TGTGCCAGCTCACCATCCTTCGCGAGCACAGATACGCAGTATTTT	CASSPSFASTDTQYF
NA	TRBV6-5	few	TRBJ2-7	TGTGCCAGCAGTTACGGGCGGCGCTACGAGCAGTACTTC	CASSYGRRYEQYF
NA	TRBV2	NA	TRBJ1-5	TGTGCCAGCAGGGGGACTCTAAGAAATCAGCCCCAGCATTTT	CASRGTLRNQPQHF
NA	TRBV6-6	NA	TRBJ2-2	TGTGCCAGCAGTTACAAACGAGGAGGGAGCGGGGAGCTGTTTTTT	CASSYKRGGSGELFF
TRBD2	TRBV5-5	NA	TRBJ2-5	TGTGCCAGCAGCCCGGGGGGGTTAGCGCCCCAAGAGACCCAGTACTTC	CASSPGGLAPQETQYF
NA	TRBV5-5	NA	TRBJ1-2	TGTGCCAGCAGCTTGGATCCAGGGGATTTGAGCTATGGCTACACCTTC	CASSLDPGDLSYGYTF
NA	TRBV5-6	NA	TRBJ2-7	TGTGCCAGCAGCTTGGTTCCGGGGGCTTACGAGCAGTACTTC	CASSLVPGAYEQYF
NA	TRBV7-2	NA	TRBJ1-5	TGTGCCAGCAGCTTCGGGGAAAATCAGCCCCAGCATTTT	CASSFGENQPQHF
NA	TRBV27	NA	TRBJ2-7	TGTGCCAGCAGTTTATCTGGGGGGGCTAGCTCCTACGAGCAGTACTTC	CASSLSGGASSYEQYF
NA	TRBV10-3	NA	TRBJ2-1	TGTGCCATCAGTGATCTTGGGAATGAGCAGTTCTTC	CAISDLGNEQFF
NA	TRBV6-6	NA	TRBJ2-2	TGTGCCAGCAGTTTTTCCACCGGGGAGCTGTTTTTT	CASSFSTGELFF
NA	TRBV7-9	NA	TRBJ1-4	TGTGCCAGCAGTTCAGTCGGCCCTGATGAAAAACTGTTTTTT	CASSSVGPDEKLFF
TRBD1	TRBV12-5	once	TRBJ1-2	TGTGCTAGTGGGGGGACAGGTGTCAGTGGCTACACCTTC	CASGGTGVSGYTF
TRBD1	TRBV11-2	once	TRBJ2-7	TGTGCCAGCAGCTTAGGAGTACCCGGGACAGCATACGAGCAGTACTTC	CASSLGVPGTAYEQYF
NA	TRBV9	NA	TRBJ1-1	TGTGCCAGCAGCGTAGGACAGATAAACACTGAAGCTTTCTTT	CASSVGQINTEAFF
NA	TRBV10-3	NA	TRBJ2-2	TGTGGCAGCAGGGAAAGTAACACCGGGGAGCTGTTTTTT	CGSRESNTGELFF
NA	TRBV7-9	few	TRBJ1-4	TGTGCCAGCCGCGTTGTAGGGCAGCATGAAAAACTGTTTTTT	CASRVVGQHEKLFF
TRBD2	TRBV7-8	NA	TRBJ2-1	TGTGCCAGCACCCCGCCCCGGACTAGGGAGAATTACAATGAGCAGTTCTTC	CASTPPRTRENYNEQFF
NA	TRBV6-1	NA	TRBJ2-7	TGTGCCAGCATTTCCCTAGCATCTTCCTACGAGCAGTACTTC	CASISLASSYEQYF
NA	TRBV7-2	NA	TRBJ2-3	TGTGCCAGCAGCTTAGAGGCAGGGAACACAGATACGCAGTATTTT	CASSLEAGNTDTQYF
TRBD2	TRBV29-1	NA	TRBJ2-5	TGCAGCGGGACTAGCGGTCTAGTCGAGACCCAGTACTTC	CSGTSGLVETQYF
NA	TRBV5-1	NA	TRBJ1-6	TGCGCCAGCAGCTTAACCCTACATAATTCACCCCTCCACTTT	CASSLTLHNSPLHF
NA	TRBV19	once	TRBJ2-7	TGTGCCAGTAGTAACGCCCCGGGGGAGCAGTACTTC	CASSNAPGEQYF
TRBD1	TRBV11-2	NA	TRBJ1-1	TGTGCCAGCAGCTCCGGACAGGGGAGTTACACTGAAGCTTTCTTT	CASSSGQGSYTEAFF
NA	TRBV6-6	NA	TRBJ2-2	TGTGCCAGCCAAGGGGAGGTTCCAAACACCGGGGAGCTGTTTTTT	CASQGEVPNTGELFF
TRBD1	TRBV2	NA	TRBJ2-7	TGTGCCAGCACACAGGGGCGCTACGAGCAGTACTTC	CASTQGRYEQYF
TRBD2	TRBV28	NA	TRBJ2-7	TGTGCCAGCAGCCCGTCCGGGACTAGAAAAGAGCAGTACTTC	CASSPSGTRKEQYF
NA	TRBV27	NA	TRBJ2-7	TGTGCCAGCAGTTCCCACGAACAGGGTTACGAGCAGTACTTC	CASSSHEQGYEQYF
TRBD2	TRBV5-1	NA	TRBJ2-7	TGCGCCAGCAGCTTTATGGGAGCGGGAACCTACGAGCAGTACTTC	CASSFMGAGTYEQYF
NA	TRBV10-3	NA	TRBJ2-3	TGTGCCATCAGTGGATCGACAGATACGCAGTATTTT	CAISGSTDTQYF
TRBD2	TRBV10-3	once	TRBJ2-1	TGTGCCATCAGTGAGTCGGGGGGAGGGTACAATGAGCAGTTCTTC	CAISESGGGYNEQFF
TRBD1	TRBV5-1	NA	TRBJ1-1	TGCGCCAGCAGCGGCGGAGACAGGGTAACTGAAGCTTTCTTT	CASSGGDRVTEAFF
NA	TRBV7-8	once	TRBJ2-7	TGTGCCAGCAGCTTAGATCTAGCTGGGACATCCTACGAGCAGTACTTC	CASSLDLAGTSYEQYF